This entry describes one TCR beta chain. Its cognate antigen is unknown. Its ends do not fully match the called genes, so a read error is possible. Germline CDR1 and CDR2: MNHNY and SVGAGI (reference sequence). The CDR3 has 15 residues. The source of the sample is a study of blood T cells in healthy people across ages. Study-wide points: While age rose, TCR beta diversity per million T cells dropped in a roughly linear way. TCR beta diversity correlated strongly with naive T cell percentage.

It was with a sample-barcoded 5' primer and a J-beta primer mix that a second PCR of roughly 7 to 12 cycles was run. The template-switch adaptor was a 5' adaptor with 12 random nucleotides. It tagged each cDNA molecule. TCRdb re-called the 5' RACE reads with MiXCR, one entry per CDR3 protein. The top ten clones hold 20% to 25% of a sample with about 730,000 distinct CDR3 sequences, about 42% of them seen once. Each donor was a healthy Caucasian individual from Russia, aged roughly 6 to 95. Sequencing was carried out using blood. This sequence was found in a woman aged 55-70 years in good health. This sequence joins TRBV6-6 and TRBJ2-7; D is uncertain. This chain's CDR3 is CVSSYKLSEVYEQYF. CDR3 bases: TGTGTCAGCAGTTATAAGCTGAGCGAGGTCTACGAGCAGTACTTC.